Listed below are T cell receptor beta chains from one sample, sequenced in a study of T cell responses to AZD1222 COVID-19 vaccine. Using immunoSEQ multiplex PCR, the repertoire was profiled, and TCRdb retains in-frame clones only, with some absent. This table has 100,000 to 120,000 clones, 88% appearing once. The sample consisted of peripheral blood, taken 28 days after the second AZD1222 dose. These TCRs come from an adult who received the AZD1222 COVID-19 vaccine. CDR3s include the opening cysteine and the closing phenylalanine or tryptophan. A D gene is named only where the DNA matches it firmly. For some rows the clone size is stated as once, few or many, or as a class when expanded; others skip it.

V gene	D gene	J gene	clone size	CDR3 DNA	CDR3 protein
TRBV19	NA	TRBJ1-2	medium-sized	TGTGCCAGTAGTATTTACGGGGAGGGCTATGGCTACACCTTC	CASSIYGEGYGYTF
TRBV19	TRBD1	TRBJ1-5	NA	TGTGCCAGTAGTATAGGGCAGGGGGGGCAGCCCCAGCATTTT	CASSIGQGGQPQHF
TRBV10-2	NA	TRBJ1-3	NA	TGCGCCAGCAGTGATTCGGGGTTCGGAAACACCATATATTTT	CASSDSGFGNTIYF
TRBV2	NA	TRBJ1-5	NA	TGTGCCAGCAGTGAGTTGACAGAGAATCAGCCCCAGCATTTT	CASSELTENQPQHF
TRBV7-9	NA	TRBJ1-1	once	TGTGCCAGCAGCTTCGGAGACACTGAAGCTTTCTTT	CASSFGDTEAFF
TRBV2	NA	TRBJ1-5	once	TGTGCCAGCAGTGAAGGGGGGCCTCAGCCCCAGCATTTT	CASSEGGPQPQHF
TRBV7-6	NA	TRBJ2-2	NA	TGTGCCAGCAGCTTAGAGAAGAACACCGGGGAGCTGTTTTTT	CASSLEKNTGELFF
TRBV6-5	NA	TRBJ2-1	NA	TGTGCCAGCAGTTACACGGAACAAAGCTCCTACAATGAGCAGTTCTTC	CASSYTEQSSYNEQFF
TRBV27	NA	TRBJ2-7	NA	TGTGCCAGTTTTGTAACGGGTTCCTCCTACGAGCAGTACTTC	CASFVTGSSYEQYF
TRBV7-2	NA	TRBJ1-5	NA	TGTGCCAGCAGCTTAGTGGCAGGGTTCATGGATCAGCCCCAGCATTTT	CASSLVAGFMDQPQHF
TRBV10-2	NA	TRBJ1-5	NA	TGCGCCAGCAGTGACCCCGGGACACACAAGAATCAGCCCCAGCATTTT	CASSDPGTHKNQPQHF
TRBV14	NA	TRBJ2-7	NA	TGTGCCAGCAGCCTAGGGAGCGGGTACGAGCAGTACTTC	CASSLGSGYEQYF
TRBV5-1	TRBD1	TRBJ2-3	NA	TGCGCCAGCAGCTTGGTGGGACAGCTCACAGATACGCAGTATTTT	CASSLVGQLTDTQYF
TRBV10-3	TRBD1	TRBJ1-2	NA	TGTGCCATCAGCACAGGGGGAGACTATGGCTACACCTTC	CAISTGGDYGYTF